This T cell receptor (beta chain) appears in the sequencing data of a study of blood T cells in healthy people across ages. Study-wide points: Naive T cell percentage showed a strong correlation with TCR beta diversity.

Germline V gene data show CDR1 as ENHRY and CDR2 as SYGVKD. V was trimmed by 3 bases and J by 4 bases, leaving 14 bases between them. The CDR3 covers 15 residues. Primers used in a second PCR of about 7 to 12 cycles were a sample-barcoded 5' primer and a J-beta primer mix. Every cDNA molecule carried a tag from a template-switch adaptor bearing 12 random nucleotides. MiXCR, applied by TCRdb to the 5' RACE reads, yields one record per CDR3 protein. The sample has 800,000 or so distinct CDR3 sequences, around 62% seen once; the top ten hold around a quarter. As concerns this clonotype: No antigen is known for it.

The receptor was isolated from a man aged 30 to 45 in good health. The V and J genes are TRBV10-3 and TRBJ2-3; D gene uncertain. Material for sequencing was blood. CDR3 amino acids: CAISETPSLADTQYF. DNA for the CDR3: TGTGCCATCAGTGAAACCCCTTCCCTGGCAGATACGCAGTATTTT.